The entry that follows covers one T cell receptor beta chain sequence. No antigen is known for it. This sample is part of a study of identical twins. Findings of the study overall: Shared out-of-frame alpha sequences (those common to twins) showed excess low generation probability.

The germline CDR1 and CDR2 sequences are MNHEY and SMNVEV (reference sequence). V was pared by 5 bases and J by 5 bases, with 21 bases between. The CDR3 extends over 16 amino acids. The cDNA had a unique molecular identifier and a template-switch universal primer site. TCRdb itself ran the 5' RACE reads through MiXCR, one entry per CDR3 protein. The sample holds about 200,000 distinct CDR3 sequences; around 8% are singletons and the top ten take less than 2%. These data also featured in a second study, about yellow fever vaccine responses in identical twins. That source notes: Convergence reportedly seemed to mark part of the twins' vaccine T cell response, with personalization marking the rest.

The sequenced sample consisted of memory (CD45RO+) T cells sorted from blood. The chain joins TRBV27 to TRBJ1-2; tentatively, D is TRBD1 (5 bases). The receptor's source is a woman aged 18-30 years in good health. This CDR3 reads CASSPKPVPSGYGYTF. The CDR3 DNA is TGTGCCAGCAGTCCGAAACCCGTCCCGTCAGGGTATGGCTACACCTTC.